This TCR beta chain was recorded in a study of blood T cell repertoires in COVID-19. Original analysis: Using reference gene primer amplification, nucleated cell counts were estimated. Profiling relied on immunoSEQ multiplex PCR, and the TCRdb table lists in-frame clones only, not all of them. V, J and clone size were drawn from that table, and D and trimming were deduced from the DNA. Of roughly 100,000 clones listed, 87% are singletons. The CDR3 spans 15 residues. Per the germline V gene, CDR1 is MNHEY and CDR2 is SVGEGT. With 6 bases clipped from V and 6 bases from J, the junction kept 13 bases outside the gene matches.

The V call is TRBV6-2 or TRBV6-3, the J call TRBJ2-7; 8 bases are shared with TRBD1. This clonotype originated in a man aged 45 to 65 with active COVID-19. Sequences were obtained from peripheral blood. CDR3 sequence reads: CASSPWTGKLVEQYF. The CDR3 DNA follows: TGTGCCAGCAGCCCGTGGACAGGGAAGTTGGTCGAGCAGTACTTC.